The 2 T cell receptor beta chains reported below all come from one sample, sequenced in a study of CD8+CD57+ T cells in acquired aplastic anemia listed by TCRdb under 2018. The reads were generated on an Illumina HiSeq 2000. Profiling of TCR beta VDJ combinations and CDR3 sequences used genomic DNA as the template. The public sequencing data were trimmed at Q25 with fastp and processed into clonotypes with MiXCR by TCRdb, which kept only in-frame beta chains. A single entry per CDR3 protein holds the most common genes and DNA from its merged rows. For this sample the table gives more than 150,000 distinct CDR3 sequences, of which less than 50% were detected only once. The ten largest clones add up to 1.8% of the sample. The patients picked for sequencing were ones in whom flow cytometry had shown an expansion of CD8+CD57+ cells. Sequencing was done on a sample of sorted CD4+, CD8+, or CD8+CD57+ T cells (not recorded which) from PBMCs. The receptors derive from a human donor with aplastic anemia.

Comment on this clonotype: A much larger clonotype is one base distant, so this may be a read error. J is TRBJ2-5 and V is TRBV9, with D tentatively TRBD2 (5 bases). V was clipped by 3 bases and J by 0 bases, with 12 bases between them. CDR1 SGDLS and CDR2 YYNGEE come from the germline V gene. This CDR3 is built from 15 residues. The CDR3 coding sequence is TGTGCCAGCAGCGGGGCTAGCTGGTACCAAGAGACCCAGTACTTC. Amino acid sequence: CASSGASWYQETQYF.

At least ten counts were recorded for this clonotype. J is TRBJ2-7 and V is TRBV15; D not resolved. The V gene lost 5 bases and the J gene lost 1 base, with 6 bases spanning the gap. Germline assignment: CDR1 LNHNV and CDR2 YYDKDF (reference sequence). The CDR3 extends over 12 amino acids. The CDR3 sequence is CATSRFSYEQYF. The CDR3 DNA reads TGTGCCACCAGCCGTTTTTCCTACGAGCAGTACTTC.